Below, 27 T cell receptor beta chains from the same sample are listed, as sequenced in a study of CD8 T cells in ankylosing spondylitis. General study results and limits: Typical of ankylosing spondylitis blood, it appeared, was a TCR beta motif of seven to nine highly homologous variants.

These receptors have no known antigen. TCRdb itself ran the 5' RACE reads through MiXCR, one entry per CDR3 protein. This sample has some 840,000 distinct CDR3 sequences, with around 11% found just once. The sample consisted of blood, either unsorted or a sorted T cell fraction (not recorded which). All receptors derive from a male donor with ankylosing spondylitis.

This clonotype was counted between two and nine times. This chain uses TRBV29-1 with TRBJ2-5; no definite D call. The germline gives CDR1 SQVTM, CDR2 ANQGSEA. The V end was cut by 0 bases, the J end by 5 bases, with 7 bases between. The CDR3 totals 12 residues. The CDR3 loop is CSVEDHAETQYF. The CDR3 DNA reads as TGCAGCGTTGAAGATCACGCGGAGACCCAGTACTTC.

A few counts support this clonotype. DNA for the CDR3: TGTGCCAGCAGCCCAAACCACGGGCAGCCCCAGCATTTT. It is translated as CASSPNHGQPQHF. This chain connects TRBV14 to TRBJ1-5; D gene unclear. This CDR3 contains 13 residues. Germline lookup yields CDR1 SGHDN and CDR2 FVKESK. V was clipped by 4 bases and J by 7 bases, with 11 bases between them.

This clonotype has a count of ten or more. The CDR3 nucleotides are TGCAGCGTTTCCGGGCCCACCTACGAGCAGTACTTC. Amino acids: CSVSGPTYEQYF. The rearrangement joins TRBV29-1 to TRBJ2-7; D unclear. Germline V gene sequence: CDR1 SQVTM, CDR2 ANQGSEA. V lost 5 bases and J lost 2, with 10 bases in between. The CDR3 spans 12 residues.

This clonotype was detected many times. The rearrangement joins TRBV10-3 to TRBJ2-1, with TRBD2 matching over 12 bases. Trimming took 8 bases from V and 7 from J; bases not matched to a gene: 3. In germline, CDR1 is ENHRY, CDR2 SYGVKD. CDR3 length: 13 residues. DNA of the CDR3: TGTGCCATCCGACTAGCGGGAGAGAATGAGCAGTTCTTC. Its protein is CAIRLAGENEQFF.

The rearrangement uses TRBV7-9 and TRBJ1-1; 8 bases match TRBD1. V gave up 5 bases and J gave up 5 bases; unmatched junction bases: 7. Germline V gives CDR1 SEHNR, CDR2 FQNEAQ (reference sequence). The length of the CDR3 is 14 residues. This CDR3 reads CASSIQGVFTEAFF. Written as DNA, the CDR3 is TGTGCCAGCAGCATACAGGGGGTTTTTACTGAAGCTTTCTTT.

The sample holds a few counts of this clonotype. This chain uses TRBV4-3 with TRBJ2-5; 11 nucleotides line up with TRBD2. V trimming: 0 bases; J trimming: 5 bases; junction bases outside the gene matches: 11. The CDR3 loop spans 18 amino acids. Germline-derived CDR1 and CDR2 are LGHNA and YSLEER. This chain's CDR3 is CASSQDNLAGGRRETQYF. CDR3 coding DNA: TGCGCCAGCAGCCAAGATAATCTAGCGGGGGGTAGAAGGGAGACCCAGTACTTC.

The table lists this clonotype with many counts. CDR3 sequence reads: CSARSGSYNEQFF. The CDR3 DNA sequence: TGCAGTGCTAGGAGCGGGAGTTACAATGAGCAGTTCTTC. The chain employs TRBV20-1 and TRBJ2-1; 8 bases fit TRBD2. CDR1 and CDR2 (germline): DFQATT, SNEGSKA (reference sequence). Trimming removed 3 bases from V and 4 bases from J; junction bases left unmatched: 2. CDR3 size: 13 residues.

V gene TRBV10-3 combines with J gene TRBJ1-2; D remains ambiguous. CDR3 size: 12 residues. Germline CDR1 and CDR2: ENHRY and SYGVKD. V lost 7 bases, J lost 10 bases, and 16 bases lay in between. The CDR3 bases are TGTGCCATCATGAGGGAGCCGGAAAACTACACCTTC. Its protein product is CAIMREPENYTF.

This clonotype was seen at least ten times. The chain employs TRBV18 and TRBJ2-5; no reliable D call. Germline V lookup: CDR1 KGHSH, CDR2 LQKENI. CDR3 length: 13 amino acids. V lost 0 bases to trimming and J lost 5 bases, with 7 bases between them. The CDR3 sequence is CASSPPSWETQYF. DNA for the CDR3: TGTGCCAGCTCACCACCCAGCTGGGAGACCCAGTACTTC.

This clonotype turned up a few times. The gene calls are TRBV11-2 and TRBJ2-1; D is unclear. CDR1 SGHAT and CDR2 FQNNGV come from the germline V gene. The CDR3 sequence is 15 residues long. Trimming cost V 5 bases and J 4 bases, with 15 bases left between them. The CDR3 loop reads CASSPFRRLYNEQFF. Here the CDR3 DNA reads TGTGCCAGCAGCCCATTCAGACGACTGTACAATGAGCAGTTCTTC.

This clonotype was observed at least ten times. The CDR3 protein is CASNGGAPYNEQFF. The CDR3 DNA reads as TGCGCTTCTAATGGGGGAGCACCCTACAATGAGCAGTTCTTC. The chain combines TRBV5-1 with TRBJ2-1; D may correspond to TRBD1 or TRBD2 (5 bases each). This CDR3 has 14 amino acids. Germline values: CDR1 SGHRS, CDR2 YFSETQ.

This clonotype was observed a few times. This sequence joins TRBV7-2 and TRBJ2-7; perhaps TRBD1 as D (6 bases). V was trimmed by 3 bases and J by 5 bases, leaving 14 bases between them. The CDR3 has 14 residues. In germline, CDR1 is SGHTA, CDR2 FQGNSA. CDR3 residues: CASSFNREWDEQYF. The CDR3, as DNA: TGTGCCAGCAGCTTCAACAGGGAGTGGGACGAGCAGTACTTC.

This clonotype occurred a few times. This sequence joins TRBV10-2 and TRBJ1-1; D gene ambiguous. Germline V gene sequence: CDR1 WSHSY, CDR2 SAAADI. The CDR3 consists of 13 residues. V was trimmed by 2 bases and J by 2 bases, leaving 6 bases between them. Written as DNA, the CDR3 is TGCGCCAGCAGTGAGGTGGCAAACACTGAAGCTTTCTTT. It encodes CASSEVANTEAFF.

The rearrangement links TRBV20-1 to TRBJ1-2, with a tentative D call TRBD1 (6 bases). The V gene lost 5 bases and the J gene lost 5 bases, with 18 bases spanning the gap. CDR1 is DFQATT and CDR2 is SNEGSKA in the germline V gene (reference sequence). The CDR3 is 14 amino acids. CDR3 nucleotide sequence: TGCAGTGCTCGTAACAGGGTTATCCCGTATGGCTACACCTTC. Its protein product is CSARNRVIPYGYTF.

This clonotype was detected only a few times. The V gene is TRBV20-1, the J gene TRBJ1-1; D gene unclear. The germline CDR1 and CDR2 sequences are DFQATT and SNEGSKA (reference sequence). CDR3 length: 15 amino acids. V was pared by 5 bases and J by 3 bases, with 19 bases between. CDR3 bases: TGCAGTGCTGGTTTATGGGGTTGGGTCGACACTGAAGCTTTCTTT. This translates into CSAGLWGWVDTEAFF.

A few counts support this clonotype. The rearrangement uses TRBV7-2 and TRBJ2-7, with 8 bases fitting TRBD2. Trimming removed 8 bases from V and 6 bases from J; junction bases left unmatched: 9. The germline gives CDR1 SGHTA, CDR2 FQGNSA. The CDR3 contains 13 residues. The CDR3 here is CASSTSRGAEQYF. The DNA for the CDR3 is TGTGCCAGCTCCACCTCGCGGGGGGCCGAGCAGTACTTC.

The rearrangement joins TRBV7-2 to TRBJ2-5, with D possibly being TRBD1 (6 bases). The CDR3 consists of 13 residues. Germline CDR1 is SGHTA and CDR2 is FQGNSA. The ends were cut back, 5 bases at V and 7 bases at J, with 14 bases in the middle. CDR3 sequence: CASSPTGLGTQYF. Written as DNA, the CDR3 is TGTGCCAGCAGCCCCACAGGGTTGGGGACCCAGTACTTC.

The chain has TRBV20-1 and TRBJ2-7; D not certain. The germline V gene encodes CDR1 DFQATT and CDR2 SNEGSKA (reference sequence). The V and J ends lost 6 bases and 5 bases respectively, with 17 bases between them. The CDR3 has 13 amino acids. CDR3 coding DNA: TGCAGTGCCCCGACCCAATCCCGGGACGAGCAGTACTTC. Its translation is CSAPTQSRDEQYF.

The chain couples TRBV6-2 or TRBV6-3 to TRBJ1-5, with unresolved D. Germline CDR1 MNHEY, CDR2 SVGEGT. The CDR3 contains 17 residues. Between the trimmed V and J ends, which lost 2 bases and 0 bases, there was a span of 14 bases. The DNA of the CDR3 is TGTGCCAGCAGTTACATCTCGGGATGGGGTAGCAATCAGCCCCAGCATTTT. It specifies CASSYISGWGSNQPQHF.

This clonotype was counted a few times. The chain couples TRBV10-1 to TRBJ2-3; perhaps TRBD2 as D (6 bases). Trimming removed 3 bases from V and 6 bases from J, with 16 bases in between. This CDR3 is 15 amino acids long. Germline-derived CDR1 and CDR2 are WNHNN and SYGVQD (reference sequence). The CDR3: CASSDPGTPWDTQYF. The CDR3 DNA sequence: TGCGCCAGCAGTGACCCCGGGACTCCCTGGGATACGCAGTATTTT.

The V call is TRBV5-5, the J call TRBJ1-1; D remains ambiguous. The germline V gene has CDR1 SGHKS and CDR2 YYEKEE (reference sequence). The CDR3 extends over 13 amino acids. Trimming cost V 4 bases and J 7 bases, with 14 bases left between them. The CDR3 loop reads CASSPGSSREAFF. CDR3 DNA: TGTGCCAGCAGCCCCGGATCGAGTCGTGAAGCTTTCTTT.

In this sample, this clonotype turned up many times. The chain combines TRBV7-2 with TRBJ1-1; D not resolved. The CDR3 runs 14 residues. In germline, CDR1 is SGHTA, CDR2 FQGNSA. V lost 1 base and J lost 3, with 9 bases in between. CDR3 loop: CASSLVGWDTEAFF. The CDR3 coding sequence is TGTGCCAGCAGCTTAGTAGGGTGGGACACTGAAGCTTTCTTT.

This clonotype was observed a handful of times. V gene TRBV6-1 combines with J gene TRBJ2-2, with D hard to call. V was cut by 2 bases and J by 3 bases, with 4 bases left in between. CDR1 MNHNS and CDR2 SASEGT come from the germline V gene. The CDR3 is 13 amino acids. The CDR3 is CASSEMDTGELFF. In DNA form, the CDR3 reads TGTGCCAGCAGTGAAATGGACACCGGGGAGCTGTTTTTT.

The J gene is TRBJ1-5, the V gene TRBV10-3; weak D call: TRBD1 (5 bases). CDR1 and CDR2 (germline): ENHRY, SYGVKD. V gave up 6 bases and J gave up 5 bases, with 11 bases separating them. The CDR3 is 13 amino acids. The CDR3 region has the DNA TGTGCCATCAGCACAGGAGACTATCAGCCCCAGCATTTT. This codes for CAISTGDYQPQHF.

CDR3 in DNA: TGCAGCGTTGGGACAGTTGAAAAACTGTTTTTT. Its translation: CSVGTVEKLFF. J is TRBJ1-4 and V is TRBV29-1; tentative D call: TRBD1 (6 bases). V lost 4 bases to trimming and J lost 7 bases, with 7 bases between them. This CDR3 has 11 amino acids. The germline gives CDR1 SQVTM, CDR2 ANQGSEA.

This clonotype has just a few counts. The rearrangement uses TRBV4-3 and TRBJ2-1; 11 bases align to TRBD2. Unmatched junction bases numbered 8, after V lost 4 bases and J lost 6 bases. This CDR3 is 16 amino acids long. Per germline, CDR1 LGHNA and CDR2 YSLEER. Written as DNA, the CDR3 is TGCGCCAGCAGCCGAGACCTAGCGGGGGGATCCAATGAGCAGTTCTTC. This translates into CASSRDLAGGSNEQFF.

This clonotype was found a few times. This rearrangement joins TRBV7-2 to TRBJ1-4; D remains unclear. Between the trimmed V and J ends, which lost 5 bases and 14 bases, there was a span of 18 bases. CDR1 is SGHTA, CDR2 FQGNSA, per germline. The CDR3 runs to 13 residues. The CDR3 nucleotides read TGTGCCAGCAGCCCCCCCGGTGGGTTGGGGCTGTTTTTT. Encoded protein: CASSPPGGLGLFF. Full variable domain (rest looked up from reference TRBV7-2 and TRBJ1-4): GAGVSQSPSNKVTEKGKDVELRCDPISGHTALYWYRQSLGQGLEFLIYFQGNSAPDKSGLPSDRFSAERTGGSVSTLTIQRTQQEDSAVYLCASSPPGGLGLFFGSGTQLSVL.